A single sample gave rise to the 7 T cell receptor beta chains below, sequenced in a study of T cell responses to AZD1222 COVID-19 vaccine. Repertoires were generated with immunoSEQ multiplex PCR, while TCRdb's copy carries only in-frame clones and drops some. Of more than 110,000 clones detected, about 92% appear once; the ten largest clones hold about 8.6%. The sequenced sample was peripheral blood, obtained on day 0 of AZD1222 vaccination. All receptors come from an adult in good health.

In its sample, this clone was seen a few times. This rearrangement joins TRBV30 to TRBJ2-3; D gene ambiguous. The V end lost 4 bases, the J end lost 5 bases, and 10 bases lay between the germline ends. The CDR3 contains 12 residues. The germline V gene has CDR1 GTSNPN and CDR2 SVGIG (reference sequence). The CDR3 coding sequence is TGTGCCTGGAACCTACGTATAGATACGCAGTATTTT. Protein product: CAWNLRIDTQYF.

The V gene is TRBV9, the J gene TRBJ2-1; TRBD1 matches at 8 bases. Per germline, CDR1 SGDLS and CDR2 YYNGEE. The trim removed 5 bases at V and 4 bases at J, leaving 8 bases unmatched. This CDR3 has 15 residues. DNA of the CDR3: TGTGCCAGCAGTGCCGGGACAGGTCTTTACAATGAGCAGTTCTTC. Translating it yields CASSAGTGLYNEQFF.

This sequence joins TRBV28 and TRBJ1-2; D call uncertain. This CDR3 has 15 amino acids. CDR1 and CDR2 (germline): MDHEN, SYDVKM. Trimming removed 6 bases from V and 2 bases from J, with 16 bases in between. DNA of the CDR3: TGTGCCAGCAGACGGACGGGTACCTCGAACTATGGCTACACCTTC. Translated: CASRRTGTSNYGYTF.

The V call is TRBV10-3, the J call TRBJ2-3, with a tentative D call TRBD1 (6 bases). The CDR3 covers 15 residues. Germline V gene lookup returns CDR1 ENHRY and CDR2 SYGVKD. V was clipped by 0 bases and J by 2 bases, with 9 bases between them. The CDR3 is CAISESTGHTDTQYF. The CDR3 region has the DNA TGTGCCATCAGTGAGTCGACGGGACACACAGATACGCAGTATTTT.

V usage is TRBV4-1 and J usage is TRBJ2-7, with 8 bases identical to TRBD1. V was clipped by 1 base and J by 6 bases; unmatched bases: 5. The CDR3 extends over 14 amino acids. Germline CDR1 is MGHRA and CDR2 is YSYEKL. Here the CDR3 DNA reads TGCGCCAGCAGCCAAGGCCCAGGGGGCTCCGAGCAGTACTTC. Translation gives CASSQGPGGSEQYF.

This chain joins TRBV18 and TRBJ2-3; D call uncertain. In germline, CDR1 is KGHSH, CDR2 LQKENI. With 4 bases removed from V and 0 bases from J, the gap between germline ends came to 17 bases. The CDR3 spans 17 residues. CDR3 protein: CASSLRPTGFSTDTQYF. The CDR3 DNA reads TGTGCCAGCTCACTTCGGCCGACCGGGTTTAGCACAGATACGCAGTATTTT.

The rearrangement links TRBV9 to TRBJ2-7; TRBD1 matches at 7 bases. V was pared by 5 bases and J by 2 bases, with 7 bases of the junction left unmatched. CDR1 is SGDLS and CDR2 is YYNGEE in the germline V gene. There are 14 residues in the CDR3. CDR3 loop: CASSATGSAYEQYF. CDR3 coding DNA: TGTGCCAGCAGTGCGACAGGGTCAGCCTACGAGCAGTACTTC. Full variable domain (remainder filled in from reference TRBV9 and TRBJ2-7): DSGVTQTPKHLITATGQRVTLRCSPRSGDLSVYWYQQSLDQGLQFLIQYYNGEERAKGNILERFSAQQFPDLHSELNLSSLELGDSALYFCASSATGSAYEQYFGPGTRLTVT.